These T cell receptor beta chains were read from a single sample in a study of shared clonotypes between healthy human individuals. Here immunoSEQ multiplex PCR was the method, and the copy in TCRdb shows in-frame clones only, minus some. There are 650,000 to 700,000 clones in the sample; 90% occur only once, and around a third lies in the top ten. Sequencing input: memory CD8+ T cells from PBMCs. These receptors originate from a man aged 18 to 29 in good health. Some clones in this sample may be carry-over from other donors' samples. The CDR3 runs from the conserved cysteine through the conserved F or W. The D gene is left open where the match is weak. Expanded clones get a size class; other rows say once, few or many, or leave the size out.

j_call v_call clone_size d_call cdr3_nt cdr3_aa
TRBJ2-1 TRBV11-2 once - TGTGCCAGCAGCTTTGGGCGGGGCAAGCAGTTCTTC CASSFGRGKQFF
TRBJ1-5 TRBV6-1 - - TGTGCCAGCAGGCGAACAGCGGGCAATCAGCCCCAGCATTTT CASRRTAGNQPQHF
TRBJ1-4 TRBV30 - - TGTGCCTGGAGACGGGGGGGTAATGAAAAACTGTTTTTT CAWRRGGNEKLFF
TRBJ2-3 TRBV28 - TRBD2 TGTGCCAGCAGTCCACTAGCGGGAGTTCTCTCAGATACGCAGTATTTT CASSPLAGVLSDTQYF
TRBJ2-1 TRBV29-1 - TRBD2 TGCAGCCTACCAAAAATCGAGGTTAGCGGGAGCCCTAGCTCCTACAATGAGCAGTTCTTC CSLPKIEVSGSPSSYNEQFF
TRBJ1-5 TRBV7-9 - - TGTGCCAGCAGCTTAGTGGGGGCGGGTCAGCCCCAGCATTTT CASSLVGAGQPQHF
TRBJ1-4 TRBV7-2 - TRBD1 TGTGCCAGCAGCTTGGGACAGGCAAACTCTGAAAAACTGTTTTTT CASSLGQANSEKLFF
TRBJ2-7 TRBV4-1 - TRBD2 TGCGCCAGCAGCCATAGAGTTACTAGCGGGAGCTTGTACGAGCAGTACTTC CASSHRVTSGSLYEQYF
TRBJ1-5 TRBV7-9 - - TGTGCCAGCACCGATAACCCCACAGACAGTGTATATAGCAATCAGCCCCAGCATTTT CASTDNPTDSVYSNQPQHF
TRBJ1-2 TRBV10-2 - - TGCGCCAGCAGTGAGTCGGTGTACTATGGCTACACCTTC CASSESVYYGYTF
TRBJ1-2 TRBV13 - - TGTGCCAGCAGCTCTCTGGGTGATGGCTACACCTTC CASSSLGDGYTF
TRBJ1-1 TRBV7-9 - - TGTGCCAGCAGCTTGGGGTCAGGGACTGAAGCTTTCTTT CASSLGSGTEAFF
TRBJ2-1 TRBV7-6 - TRBD2 TGTGCCAGCAGCCAGGGACTAGCGATTGGGAATGAGCAGTTCTTC CASSQGLAIGNEQFF
TRBJ2-2 TRBV28 - TRBD2 TGTGCCAGCAGTTTAGGCGGGAGGGACACCGGGGAGCTGTTTTTT CASSLGGRDTGELFF
TRBJ1-5 TRBV6-1 - - TGTGCCAGCAGTGAATTCGAAAACAGGGTGATCAATCAGCCCCAGCATTTT CASSEFENRVINQPQHF
TRBJ2-2 TRBV7-9 - TRBD2 TGTGCCAGCGGGTATGGACTAGCGGGAGCATCCGGGGAGCTGTTTTTT CASGYGLAGASGELFF
TRBJ1-1 TRBV19 once - TGTGCCAGTACCCTTGGCCTGGGATCCACTGAAGCTTTCTTT CASTLGLGSTEAFF
TRBJ2-2 TRBV5-3 once TRBD2 TGTGCCAGAAGCTTGGAACTAGCGGGAGCCGGCACCGGGGAGCTGTTTTTT CARSLELAGAGTGELFF
TRBJ1-6 TRBV5-1 - - TGCGCCAGCAGCTGGGACCGTCGCCCTGGTTCACCCCTCCACTTT CASSWDRRPGSPLHF
TRBJ2-7 TRBV13 - TRBD1 TGTGCCAGCAGCTATCCCGGGACAGGGTTCTACGAGCAGTACTTC CASSYPGTGFYEQYF
TRBJ2-1 TRBV7-3 - TRBD2 TGTGCCACCGGAGCGGGAGGGCCCGGAAATGAGCAGTTCTTC CATGAGGPGNEQFF
TRBJ1-4 TRBV4-1 - - TGCGCCAGCAGCCAGGTTGGCAGGGGTGAAAAACTGTTTTTT CASSQVGRGEKLFF
TRBJ1-2 TRBV6-5 - TRBD1 TGTGCCAGCAGTTCCACAGGGGGTCATGGCTACACCTTC CASSSTGGHGYTF
TRBJ2-5 TRBV28 - - TGTGCCAGCAGCGACCGGGCCAAGGAAGAGACCCAGTACTTC CASSDRAKEETQYF
TRBJ1-2 TRBV14 - TRBD1 TGTGCCAGCAGCCAGGGGACAGGGTGGACTTTCAACCGTAAGGGCTACACCTTC CASSQGTGWTFNRKGYTF
TRBJ2-3 TRBV4-3 once - TGCGCCAGCAGCCAAGGGGTTGGTGGTTGGACAGATACGCAGTATTTT CASSQGVGGWTDTQYF
TRBJ2-7 TRBV5-4 - - TGTGCCAGCACCACGGGTTCGTCGCCCGAGCAGTACTTC CASTTGSSPEQYF
TRBJ2-1 TRBV11-2 - TRBD2 TGTGCCAGCAGCTTAGACCCACTAGCGGGTGAGGGCAATGAGCAGTTCTTC CASSLDPLAGEGNEQFF
TRBJ2-3 TRBV6-1 - - TGTGCCAGCAGTGAATTGGAACAGGCGGGTGCGACGCAGTATTTT CASSELEQAGATQYF
TRBJ1-1 TRBV7-7 - - TGTGCCAGCAGCCCCCCGACAGAGTTGAACACTGAAGCTTTCTTT CASSPPTELNTEAFF
TRBJ1-3 TRBV25-1 - - TGTGCCAGCAGTCCTTCAACAGAGCGCACCATATATTTT CASSPSTERTIYF
TRBJ2-7 TRBV6-1 - TRBD2 TGTGCCAGCAGTGGCGTAGCGGGAGGGCCGGACGAGCAGTACTTC CASSGVAGGPDEQYF
TRBJ1-1 TRBV27 few TRBD1 TGTGCCAGCAGCCGGGACAGGAACACTGAAGCTTTCTTT CASSRDRNTEAFF
TRBJ2-1 TRBV11-2 - TRBD2 TGTGCCAGCAGCTTTCTAGCGGGAGTGAATGAGCAGTTCTTC CASSFLAGVNEQFF
TRBJ2-1 TRBV6-4 - - TGTGCCAGCAGCGATGACCCGGGAGTACGTTACAATGAGCAGTTCTTC CASSDDPGVRYNEQFF
TRBJ2-1 TRBV7-6 once - TGTGCCAGCAGCTCCCAGGGGCGGAGCGCTTTCAATGAGCAGTTCTTC CASSSQGRSAFNEQFF
TRBJ2-1 TRBV9 - TRBD2 TGTGCCAGCAGCGTAGACGTTGCTAGCGGGATACGGAATGAGCAGTTCTTC CASSVDVASGIRNEQFF
TRBJ2-7 TRBV19 - - TGTGCCAGTAGTATGACTCCAGGCTACGAGCAGTACTTC CASSMTPGYEQYF
TRBJ1-1 TRBV5-1 few - TGCGCCAGCACCTGGGAGAGGGCCACTGAAGCTTTCTTT CASTWERATEAFF
TRBJ1-2 TRBV7-2 - - TGTGCCAGCAGCTTACACCCCGCGGGGGAAACCAACTATGGCTACACCTTC CASSLHPAGETNYGYTF
TRBJ2-1 TRBV5-4 - - TGTGCCAGCAGCTTGTTTAGCGGTGAGCAGTTCTTC CASSLFSGEQFF
TRBJ2-1 TRBV4-3 - - TGCGCCAGCAGCCGCACGGGGGGCATAGTGGGTGAGCAGTTCTTC CASSRTGGIVGEQFF
TRBJ2-1 TRBV10-3 few - TGTGCCATCAGTGGTTTTGCATCCGAAGAATACAATGAGCAGTTCTTC CAISGFASEEYNEQFF
TRBJ2-2 TRBV5-4 - - TGTGCCAGCAGCTTCAACGGCATGGAGCTGTTTTTT CASSFNGMELFF
TRBJ2-7 TRBV19 - TRBD2 TGTGCCAGTAGCGGGACTAGCGGGGCCAACGAGCAGTACTTC CASSGTSGANEQYF
TRBJ1-1 TRBV5-4 - - TGTGCCAGCAGCTGGGGGGGGGAGAACATATTGAACACTGAAGCTTTCTTT CASSWGGENILNTEAFF
TRBJ1-2 TRBV5-6 - TRBD1 TGTGCCAGCAGACCCGGGACAGGGGGGCGGTATGGCTACACCTTC CASRPGTGGRYGYTF
TRBJ2-7 TRBV10-3 - - TGTGCCATCAGTGAGTACAGCGTACAATCCTACGAGCAGTACTTC CAISEYSVQSYEQYF
TRBJ2-7 TRBV15 - TRBD2 TGTGCCACCAGCAGGGAGCGGGGGGAACTCTACGAGCAGTACTTC CATSRERGELYEQYF
TRBJ2-1 TRBV9 - TRBD2 TGTGCCAGCAGCGTAGTCGAGACTAGCGACTACAATGAGCAGTTCTTC CASSVVETSDYNEQFF
TRBJ2-7 TRBV7-9 - TRBD2 TGTGCCAGCAGCTTCTTTGGCGGGGGGTTTTCCTACGAGCAGTACTTC CASSFFGGGFSYEQYF
TRBJ1-1 TRBV6-5 once - TGTGCCAGCAACCACGTGACGGAGAACACTGAAGCTTTCTTT CASNHVTENTEAFF
TRBJ2-7 TRBV28 - - TGTGCCAGCGACCGGGGTGTTCACGAGCAGTACTTC CASDRGVHEQYF
TRBJ1-2 TRBV29-1 once - TGCAGCGTTGAAGATGGGCAGGGCACTCTCTATGGCTACACCTTC CSVEDGQGTLYGYTF
TRBJ1-1 TRBV11-2 - TRBD1 TGTGCCAGCAGCAAATTTCAGGGGGAGCTGTCCTCGAACACTGAAGCTTTCTTT CASSKFQGELSSNTEAFF